This T cell receptor beta chain appears in the sequencing data of a study of blood T cell repertoires in COVID-19. Study in general: Samples came from the United States, Italy and Spain, spanning acute and convalescent COVID-19.

This table comes from immunoSEQ multiplex PCR, and its TCRdb copy is limited to in-frame clones, with some not included. The table lists 150,000 or so clones, around 84% of them singletons. Participants were placed into cohorts based on the clinical history they reported. All recovered Cohort 3 donors got two negative PCRs, got clearance, or saw symptom resolution. Germline lookup yields CDR1 MGHDK and CDR2 SYGVNS. V was pared by 4 bases and J by 11 bases, with 18 bases between. CDR3 length: 14 residues. The specimen sequenced was PBMCs or T cells enriched from blood (not recorded which). The chain combines TRBV25-1 with TRBJ1-5; tentatively, D is TRBD1 (6 bases). The sequence was obtained from a woman aged 50 to 60 who had recovered from COVID-19. CDR3 in DNA: TGTGCCAGCAGTGCATGGACAGTCCTTACAGCCCAGCATTTT. Its translation is CASSAWTVLTAQHF.